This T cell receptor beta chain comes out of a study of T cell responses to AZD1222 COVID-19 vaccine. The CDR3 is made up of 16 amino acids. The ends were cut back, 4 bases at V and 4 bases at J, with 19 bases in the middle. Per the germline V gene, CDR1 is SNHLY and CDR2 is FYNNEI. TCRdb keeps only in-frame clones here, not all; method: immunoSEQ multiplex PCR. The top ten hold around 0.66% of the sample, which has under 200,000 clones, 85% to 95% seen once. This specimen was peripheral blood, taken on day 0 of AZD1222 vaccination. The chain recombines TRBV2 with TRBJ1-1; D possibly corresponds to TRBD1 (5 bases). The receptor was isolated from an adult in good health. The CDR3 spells CASSVPKTASSTEAFF. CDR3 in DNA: TGTGCCAGCAGTGTCCCAAAGACAGCCTCGAGCACTGAAGCTTTCTTT. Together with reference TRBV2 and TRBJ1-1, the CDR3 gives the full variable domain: EPEVTQTPSHQVTQMGQEVILRCVPISNHLYFYWYRQILGQKVEFLVSFYNNEISEKSEIFDDQFSVERPDGSNFTLKIRSTKLEDSAMYFCASSVPKTASSTEAFFGQGTRLTVV.